A selection of T cell receptor beta chains follows, all from one sample in a study of T cell responses to AZD1222 COVID-19 vaccine. Only in-frame clones appear in the TCRdb table, and some are missing; sequencing was by immunoSEQ multiplex PCR. The sample includes 140,000 to 150,000 clones, around 90% seen only once; the top ten take approximately 3%. Sequencing used peripheral blood, obtained on day 0 of MenACWY control vaccination. The receptors were gathered from an adult in good health. CDR3s include the opening cysteine and the closing phenylalanine or tryptophan. The D gene is left open where the match is weak. The size of a clone is reported for some rows only, either as once, few or many, or as a class for expanded clones.

CASSLTGRVLGTNEKLFF,TGTGCCAGCAGTTTAACGGGTAGAGTTTTAGGAACTAATGAAAAACTGTTTTTT,-,-,TRBV27,TRBJ1-4
CASSDYTGQETQYF,TGTGCCAGCAGCGACTACACCGGGCAAGAGACCCAGTACTTC,-,-,TRBV7-9,TRBJ2-5
CASSQEGGQGGYTF,TGTGCCAGCAGCCAAGAAGGAGGGCAAGGTGGCTACACCTTC,-,-,TRBV3-1/TRBV3-2,TRBJ1-2
CASSQVVVIAGSNEQFF,TGCGCCAGCAGTCAGGTTGTGGTAATAGCGGGTTCCAATGAGCAGTTCTTC,-,TRBD2,TRBV23-1,TRBJ2-1
CASSEARGRNEQFF,TGTGCCAGCAGTGAAGCCAGGGGAAGGAATGAGCAGTTCTTC,-,-,TRBV2,TRBJ2-1
CASSFKGTTGEF,TGTGCCAGCAGTTTCAAGGGTACCACGGGGGAATTT,-,-,TRBV12-3/TRBV12-4,TRBJ1-1
CASSEGTGGYGYTF,TGTGCCAGCAGTGAAGGGACAGGGGGCTATGGCTACACCTTC,-,TRBD1,TRBV6-1,TRBJ1-2
CASSQESTYEQYF,TGCGCCAGCAGCCAAGAGTCTACCTACGAGCAGTACTTC,-,-,TRBV4-1,TRBJ2-7
CASSTRGSGRFNEQFF,TGTGCCAGTAGTACCCGGGGCAGCGGGAGGTTCAATGAGCAGTTCTTC,-,TRBD2,TRBV19,TRBJ2-1
CASSWTGKSSPLHF,TGTGCCAGCAGCTGGACAGGGAAGAGTTCACCCCTCCACTTT,-,TRBD1,TRBV6-5,TRBJ1-6
CASWRRPYEQYF,TGTGCCAGCTGGCGTCGCCCCTACGAGCAGTACTTC,-,-,TRBV6-5,TRBJ2-7
CASSQGPGFPYEQYF,TGTGCCAGCAGCCAAGGTCCCGGATTTCCCTACGAGCAGTACTTC,-,-,TRBV3-1/TRBV3-2,TRBJ2-7
CASSFRGAGELFF,TGTGCCAGCAGCTTTAGGGGAGCCGGGGAGCTGTTTTTT,-,-,TRBV11-2,TRBJ2-2
CASSLDLTDSFYEKLFF,TGTGCCAGCAGCTTAGATTTAACGGACAGTTTTTACGAAAAACTGTTTTTT,-,-,TRBV7-2,TRBJ1-4
CAIRRGNTEAFF,TGTGCCATACGAAGGGGGAACACTGAAGCTTTCTTT,-,-,TRBV7-2,TRBJ1-1
CASSPRTWSLGQPQHF,TGTGCCAGCAGTCCGCGGACCTGGTCCCTCGGTCAGCCCCAGCATTTT,-,-,TRBV28,TRBJ1-5
CASRSGLSEATNEKLFF,TGCGCCAGCAGGTCGGGCCTCTCAGAGGCAACTAATGAAAAACTGTTTTTT,-,-,TRBV5-1,TRBJ1-4
CATDRVPGDTIYF,TGTGCCACCGACAGGGTCCCCGGGGACACCATATATTTT,-,TRBD1,TRBV6-5,TRBJ1-3
CASSSGTASGGYTF,TGTGCCAGCAGTTCTGGGACGGCTTCAGGAGGCTACACCTTC,-,-,TRBV6-5,TRBJ1-2
CASSEDRGDWQPQHF,TGTGCCAGCAGTGAGGACAGGGGGGATTGGCAGCCCCAGCATTTT,-,TRBD1,TRBV2,TRBJ1-5
CASSPGGTEAFF,TGTGCCAGCAGCCCGGGGGGGACTGAAGCTTTCTTT,once,-,TRBV11-2,TRBJ1-1
CASSYSLAEETQYF,TGCGCCAGCAGTTACTCACTAGCGGAAGAGACCCAGTACTTC,once,TRBD2,TRBV10-1,TRBJ2-5
CASSDRGGRRLTEAFF,TGTGCCAGCAGTGACCGCGGGGGCAGGAGGCTCACTGAAGCTTTCTTT,few,-,TRBV2,TRBJ1-1
CASSFEGKNTEAFF,TGTGCCAGCAGCTTCGAGGGGAAGAACACTGAAGCTTTCTTT,few,-,TRBV5-5,TRBJ1-1